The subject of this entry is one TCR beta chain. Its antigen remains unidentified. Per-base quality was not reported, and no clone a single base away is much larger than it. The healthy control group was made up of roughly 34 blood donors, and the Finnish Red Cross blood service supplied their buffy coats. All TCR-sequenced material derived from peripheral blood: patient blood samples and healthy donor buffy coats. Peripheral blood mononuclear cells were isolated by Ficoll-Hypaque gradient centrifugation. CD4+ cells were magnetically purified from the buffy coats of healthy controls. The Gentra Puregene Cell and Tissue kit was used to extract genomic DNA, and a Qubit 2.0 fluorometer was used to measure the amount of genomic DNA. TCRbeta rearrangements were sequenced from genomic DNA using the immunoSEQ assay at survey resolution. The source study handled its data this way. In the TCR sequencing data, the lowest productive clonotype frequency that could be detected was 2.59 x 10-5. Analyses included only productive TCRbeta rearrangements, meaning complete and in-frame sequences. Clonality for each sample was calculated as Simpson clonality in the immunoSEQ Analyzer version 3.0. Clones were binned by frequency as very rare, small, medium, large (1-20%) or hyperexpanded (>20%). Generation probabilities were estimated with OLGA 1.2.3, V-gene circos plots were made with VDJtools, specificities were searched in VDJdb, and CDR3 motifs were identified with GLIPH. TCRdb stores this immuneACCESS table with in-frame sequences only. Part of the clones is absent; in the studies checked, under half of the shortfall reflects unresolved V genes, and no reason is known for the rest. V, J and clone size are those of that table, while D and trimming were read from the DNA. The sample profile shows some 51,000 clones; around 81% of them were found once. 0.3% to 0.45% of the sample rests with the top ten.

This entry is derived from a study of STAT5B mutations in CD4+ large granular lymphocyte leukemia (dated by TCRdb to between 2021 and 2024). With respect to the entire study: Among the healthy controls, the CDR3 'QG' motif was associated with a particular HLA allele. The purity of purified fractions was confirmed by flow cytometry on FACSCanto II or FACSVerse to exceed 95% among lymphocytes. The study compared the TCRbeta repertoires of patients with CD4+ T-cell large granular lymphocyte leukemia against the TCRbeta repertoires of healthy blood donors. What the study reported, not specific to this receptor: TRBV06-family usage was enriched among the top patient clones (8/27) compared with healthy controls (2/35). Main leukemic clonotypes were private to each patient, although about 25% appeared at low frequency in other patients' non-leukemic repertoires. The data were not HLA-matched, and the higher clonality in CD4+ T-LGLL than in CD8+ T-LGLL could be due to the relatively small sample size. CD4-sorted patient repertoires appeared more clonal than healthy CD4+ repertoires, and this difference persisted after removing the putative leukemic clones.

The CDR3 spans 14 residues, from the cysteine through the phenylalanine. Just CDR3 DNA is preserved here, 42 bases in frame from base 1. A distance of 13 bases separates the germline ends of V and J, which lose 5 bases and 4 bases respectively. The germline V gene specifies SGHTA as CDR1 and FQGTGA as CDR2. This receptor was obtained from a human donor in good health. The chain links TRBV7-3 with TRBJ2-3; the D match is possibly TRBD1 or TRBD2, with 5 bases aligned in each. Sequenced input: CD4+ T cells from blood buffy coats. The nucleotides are TGTGCCAGCAGCCAGACCCGGGGCGCAGATACGCAGTATTTT. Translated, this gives CASSQTRGADTQYF. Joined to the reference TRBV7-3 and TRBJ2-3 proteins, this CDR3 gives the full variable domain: GAGVSQTPSNKVTEKGKYVELRCDPISGHTALYWYRQSLGQGPEFLIYFQGTGAADDSGLPNDRFFAVRPEGSVSTLKIQRTERGDSAVYLCASSQTRGADTQYFGPGTRLTVL.